These 27 T cell receptor beta chains originate from one sample sequenced in a study of T-cell memory formation after mild COVID-19. TCRdb recomputed calls from the 5' RACE reads with MiXCR, one row per CDR3 protein. This table has roughly 560,000 distinct CDR3 sequences, over 20% appearing once. The sample comprised PBMCs or a T cell subset sorted from them (not recorded which). The source of these receptors is an adult woman who had mild COVID-19 (a few samples of this study predate the infection). Cell type and time point are not known.

The chain is built from TRBV14 and TRBJ2-7, with D perhaps matching TRBD1 or TRBD2 (7 bases each). V was trimmed by 5 bases and J by 3 bases, leaving 14 bases between them. The CDR3 runs 14 residues. The germline CDR1 and CDR2 sequences are SGHDN and FVKESK. The CDR3 region has the DNA TGTGCCAGCAGCGGAGGGAGGGGGCTCTACGAGCAGTACTTC. The encoded protein is CASSGGRGLYEQYF. Together with reference TRBV14 and TRBJ2-7, the CDR3 gives the full variable domain: EAGVTQFPSHSVIEKGQTVTLRCDPISGHDNLYWYRRVMGKEIKFLLHFVKESKQDESGMPNNRFLAERTGGTYSTLKVQPAELEDSGVYFCASSGGRGLYEQYFGPGTRLTVT.

The chain is built from TRBV6-6 and TRBJ2-3; D unclear. The V end lost 3 bases, the J end lost 4 bases, and 20 bases lay between the germline ends. CDR1 is MNHNY and CDR2 is SVGAGI in the germline V gene (reference sequence). The length of the CDR3 is 17 residues. The CDR3 DNA is TGTGCCAGCAGTTATTCCGGACCCAATGGTGGCTCAGATACGCAGTATTTT. Protein: CASSYSGPNGGSDTQYF.

This clonotype was seen only a few times. This rearrangement joins TRBV7-3 to TRBJ2-3; 7 positions match TRBD1. Germline V gene lookup returns CDR1 SGHTA and CDR2 FQGTGA. There are 13 residues in the CDR3. V lost 5 bases, J lost 2 bases, and 1 base stayed unmatched. In DNA, the CDR3 is TGTGCCAGCAGCGGGACAGTCACAGATACGCAGTATTTT. Translating it yields CASSGTVTDTQYF.

This clonotype was seen a few times. The chain joins TRBV25-1 to TRBJ2-7; 9 bases are shared with TRBD1. The J segment lost 3 bases and the V segment lost 1 base, leaving 4 bases of the junction unmatched. Germline lookup yields CDR1 MGHDK and CDR2 SYGVNS. The CDR3 is made up of 15 amino acids. CDR3 bases: TGTGCCAGCAGTGAATCAGGGACAGGGAACTACGAGCAGTACTTC. It translates to CASSESGTGNYEQYF.

This clonotype has only a few counts. This rearrangement joins TRBV7-9 to TRBJ2-3; unclear D gene. Germline CDR1 and CDR2: SEHNR and FQNEAQ (reference sequence). V was clipped by 5 bases and J by 0 bases, with 15 bases between them. The length of the CDR3 is 16 residues. The CDR3 spells CASSTRTLFSTDTQYF. The DNA for the CDR3 is TGTGCCAGCAGCACTCGAACACTGTTTAGCACAGATACGCAGTATTTT.

The V call is TRBV11-2, the J call TRBJ2-1; 7 bases agree with TRBD1. Germline trimming cut 5 bases from V and 5 bases from J; bases unmatched to any gene: 12. This CDR3 is 16 amino acids long. Germline V gene sequence: CDR1 SGHAT, CDR2 FQNNGV. The DNA of the CDR3 is TGTGCCAGCAGCACGCACCGGGACAGCTCGGACAATGAGCAGTTCTTC. This sequence encodes CASSTHRDSSDNEQFF.

This chain uses TRBV7-7 with TRBJ2-2; TRBD1 might be the D (5 bases). V was clipped by 4 bases and J by 4 bases, with 13 bases between them. The CDR3 has 15 amino acids. CDR1 is SSHAT and CDR2 is FNYEAQ in the germline V gene (reference sequence). CDR3 nucleotides: TGTGCCAGCAGCTCAGACCGACAGACCACCGGGGAGCTGTTTTTT. Encoded protein: CASSSDRQTTGELFF.

V usage is TRBV3-1 and J usage is TRBJ2-2; D is perhaps TRBD1 or TRBD2 (6 bases each). This CDR3 spans 16 amino acids. Trimming cost V 4 bases and J 8 bases, with 20 bases left between them. The germline CDR1 and CDR2 sequences are LGHDT and YNNKEL (reference sequence). CDR3 sequence reads: CASSRTQGVAGGELFF. CDR3 DNA: TGTGCCAGCAGCCGGACACAGGGAGTTGCGGGAGGGGAGCTGTTTTTT.

CDR3 region: CATDDEGLYNEQFF. DNA of the CDR3: TGTGCCACCGACGACGAGGGGCTCTACAATGAGCAGTTCTTC. The chain combines TRBV24-1 with TRBJ2-1; the D call may be TRBD1 or TRBD2 (5 bases each). The CDR3 is made up of 14 amino acids. Germline CDR1 is KGHDR and CDR2 is SFDVKD. Trimming cost V 9 bases and J 3 bases, with 14 bases left between them.

The chain employs TRBV12-3 or TRBV12-4 and TRBJ1-5; TRBD1 is a possible D gene (5 bases). Trimming removed 0 bases at V and 7 bases at J, with 7 bases between. CDR3 size: 13 residues. CDR3 in amino acids: CASSLAQGQPQHF. CDR3 DNA: TGTGCCAGCAGTTTAGCGCAGGGCCAGCCCCAGCATTTT.

This clonotype has only a few counts. The V and J genes are TRBV5-1 and TRBJ1-1; D is unresolved. The CDR3 covers 13 residues. V was trimmed by 4 bases and J by 1 base, leaving 8 bases between them. CDR1 is SGHRS and CDR2 is YFSETQ in the germline V gene. CDR3 in amino acids: CASSLYSNTEAFF. The CDR3 DNA reads as TGCGCCAGCAGCCTTTATTCGAACACTGAAGCTTTCTTT.

The V and J genes are TRBV5-1 and TRBJ2-5; perhaps TRBD2 as D (7 bases). The CDR3 covers 14 residues. With 7 bases removed from V and 4 bases from J, the gap between germline ends came to 17 bases. From germline, CDR1 is SGHRS and CDR2 YFSETQ. Here the CDR3 reads CASEARGGGETQYF. The CDR3 nucleotides are TGCGCCAGCGAAGCGAGGGGAGGGGGAGAGACCCAGTACTTC.

In its sample, this clonotype was seen a few times. This chain uses TRBV10-3 with TRBJ2-1; 13 bases agree with TRBD2. V dropped 3 bases and J dropped 4; count of bases not matched to a gene: 3. Germline CDR1 is ENHRY and CDR2 is SYGVKD. This CDR3 has 16 residues. CDR3 amino acids: CAISDGLAGVYNEQFF. The CDR3 DNA reads as TGTGCCATCAGTGACGGACTAGCGGGAGTTTACAATGAGCAGTTCTTC.

The V gene is TRBV3-1, the J gene TRBJ2-3, with 10 bases matching TRBD2. This CDR3 has 16 residues. Germline V gene lookup returns CDR1 LGHDT and CDR2 YNNKEL (reference sequence). V lost 4 bases, J lost 5 bases, and 9 bases stayed unmatched. CDR3 in DNA: TGTGCCAGCAGCCCTCTTAGCGGGGGGCAGGGAGATACGCAGTATTTT. Its protein product is CASSPLSGGQGDTQYF.

This clonotype has a count of ten or more. The chain carries TRBV4-3 and TRBJ2-3; 9 bases map to TRBD2. The CDR3 consists of 20 residues. CDR1 is LGHNA, CDR2 YSLEER, per germline. V lost 0 bases to trimming and J lost 4 bases; unmatched junction nucleotides: 17. CDR3 loop: CASSQDMMLGGRAVADTQYF. The CDR3 bases are TGCGCCAGCAGCCAAGATATGATGCTCGGCGGGAGGGCCGTAGCAGATACGCAGTATTTT.

The chain combines TRBV9 with TRBJ2-7, with D perhaps TRBD2 (7 bases). In germline, CDR1 is SGDLS, CDR2 YYNGEE. The CDR3 covers 15 residues. Trimming took off 0 bases at V and 1 base at J, with 11 bases between the two ends. The CDR3 protein is CASSVGGGQSYEQYF. The CDR3 coding sequence is TGTGCCAGCAGCGTAGGCGGGGGCCAATCCTACGAGCAGTACTTC.

This clonotype appeared a few times. This chain links TRBV5-1 with TRBJ2-1; a possible D gene is TRBD2 (6 bases). CDR3 length equals 16 residues. Germline loops: CDR1 SGHRS, CDR2 YFSETQ. Trimming shortened V by 4 bases and J by 8 bases, and 22 bases separated the two germline ends. CDR3 DNA sequence: TGCGCCAGCAGCGGCCGGGACTCGCGCCTGGCTGATGAGCAGTTCTTC. It codes for CASSGRDSRLADEQFF.

This chain joins TRBV10-3 and TRBJ2-7, with D perhaps matching TRBD2 (6 bases). This CDR3 has 14 amino acids. Trimming took 4 bases from V and 6 from J, leaving 16 bases between them. Germline V gene sequence: CDR1 ENHRY, CDR2 SYGVKD. The CDR3, as DNA: TGTGCCATCAGTGGCCGGGACCGGGGAGGCGAGCAGTACTTC. Its translation: CAISGRDRGGEQYF.

There are a few counts of this clonotype. This chain joins TRBV7-8 and TRBJ2-1; D is unclear. The CDR3 runs 12 residues. Trimming left V 2 bases short and J 8 bases short, with 7 bases between. Germline V gene sequence: CDR1 SGHVS, CDR2 FQNEAQ. The CDR3 region has the DNA TGTGCCAGCAGCTTAAACTGGTATGAGCAGTTCTTC. This translates into CASSLNWYEQFF. Supplemented by reference TRBV7-8 and TRBJ2-1, the full variable domain reads GAGVSQSPRYKVAKRGQDVALRCDPISGHVSLFWYQQALGQGPEFLTYFQNEAQLDKSGLPSDRFFAERPEGSVSTLKIQRTQQEDSAVYLCASSLNWYEQFFGPGTRLTVL.

The chain recombines TRBV24-1 with TRBJ1-2; TRBD1 is a possible D gene (5 bases). The V end lost 2 bases, the J end lost 6 bases, and 15 bases lay between the germline ends. CDR3 length equals 15 residues. Germline V gene data show CDR1 as KGHDR and CDR2 as SFDVKD. CDR3 nucleotide sequence: TGTGCCACCAGTGATTCCTATGGGGGGGAGAATGGCTACACCTTC. Residues: CATSDSYGGENGYTF.

The sample holds a few counts of this clonotype. This chain joins TRBV9 and TRBJ1-1; no clear D gene. The CDR3 contains 15 residues. V was clipped by 2 bases and J by 1 base, with 12 bases between them. Germline-derived CDR1 and CDR2 are SGDLS and YYNGEE. CDR3: CASSVTPTENTEAFF. As DNA, the CDR3 is TGTGCCAGCAGCGTGACTCCAACTGAGAACACTGAAGCTTTCTTT.

The chain links TRBV19 to TRBJ2-1; TRBD2 matches at 7 bases. This CDR3 region has 15 residues. V was clipped by 3 bases and J by 3 bases; unmatched bases: 5. The V gene's germline CDR1 is LNHDA and CDR2 SQIVND (reference sequence). In DNA form, the CDR3 reads TGTGCCAGTAGTATCGGAGCTAGCGGCTACAATGAGCAGTTCTTC. Its protein product is CASSIGASGYNEQFF.

The rearrangement joins TRBV4-2 to TRBJ2-5; D call uncertain. Germline values: CDR1 LGHNA, CDR2 YNFKEQ. This CDR3 spans 13 amino acids. V lost 1 base and J 5 bases, leaving 8 bases between the germline ends. Written as DNA, the CDR3 is TGTGCCAGCAGCCAAGCGGTCGGGGAGACCCAGTACTTC. Translating gives CASSQAVGETQYF.

The chain couples TRBV6-1 to TRBJ1-3; D might be TRBD1 (5 bases). Germline V lookup: CDR1 MNHNS, CDR2 SASEGT. This CDR3 has 16 amino acids. V shed 2 bases and J shed 2 bases, with 13 bases lying between them. This CDR3 is CASSELVGRAGNTIYF. The CDR3 DNA sequence: TGTGCCAGCAGTGAATTAGTGGGCAGGGCTGGAAACACCATATATTTT.

This clonotype came up a few times. The chain employs TRBV29-1 and TRBJ2-1, with D maybe TRBD2 (5 bases). The CDR3 length is 16 residues. V shed 1 base and J shed 2 bases, with 15 bases lying between them. Per the germline V gene, CDR1 is SQVTM and CDR2 is ANQGSEA. The DNA for the CDR3 is TGCAGCGTTGAAGCTACTAGTTACCCAACCTACAATGAGCAGTTCTTC. The encoded protein is CSVEATSYPTYNEQFF.

This clonotype was detected a few times. This sequence joins TRBV12-3 or TRBV12-4 and TRBJ2-7; 8 nucleotides align to TRBD1. After removal of 4 bases from V and 9 bases from J, the junction contained 11 bases not matched to a gene. There are 14 residues in the CDR3. The CDR3 protein is CASSSNRGSSAQYF. The CDR3 bases are TGTGCCAGCAGTTCAAACAGGGGGAGCTCGGCGCAGTACTTC.

This clonotype was seen only a few times. This chain joins TRBV3-1 and TRBJ2-2; a weak D match, TRBD1 (5 bases). CDR1 and CDR2 (germline): LGHDT, YNNKEL (reference sequence). Trimming took off 1 base at V and 5 bases at J, with 8 bases between the two ends. The CDR3 is 14 amino acids. In nucleotides, the CDR3 is TGTGCCAGCAGCCAAGTTAGGGGTACCGGGGAGCTGTTTTTT. Translated: CASSQVRGTGELFF.